A selection of T cell receptor beta chains follows, all from one sample in a study of blood T cell repertoires in COVID-19. Assay: immunoSEQ multiplex PCR; the TCRdb copy retains only in-frame clones and omits some. The table lists approximately 200,000 clones, about nine tenths of them singletons, with about 2.2% in the top ten. What was sequenced was PBMCs or T cells enriched from blood (not recorded which). These receptors were obtained from a woman in her 30s who had recovered from COVID-19. Each CDR3 is given with its conserved first and last residue. The D gene is left open where the match is weak. Rows may omit the clone size; those that give it use once, few, many or a size class.

13	TRBJ1-1	TRBV10-3	.	.	TGTGCCATCAGTGCCGACATGAACACTGAAGCTTTCTTT	CAISADMNTEAFF
15	TRBJ1-2	TRBV7-9	TRBD1	.	TGTGCCAGCAGCTTAGCGAGGGACAGGGGACTCGGCTACACCTTC	CASSLARDRGLGYTF
16	TRBJ1-2	TRBV7-2	TRBD1	.	TGTGCCAGCAGCTTAGACTACAGGGGGCGGTCCTATGGCTACACCTTC	CASSLDYRGRSYGYTF
18	TRBJ1-3	TRBV18	.	.	TGTGCCAGCTCACCTCTTGACACTGCCCTGTACTCTGGAAACACCATATATTTT	CASSPLDTALYSGNTIYF
17	TRBJ2-1	TRBV11-3	TRBD2	.	TGTGCCAGCAGCTTAAGACTAGCGGGGGGTTCAGGCAATGAGCAGTTCTTC	CASSLRLAGGSGNEQFF
15	TRBJ2-3	TRBV5-1	TRBD2	.	TGCGCCAGCAGCTTACTAGCGGGGGGGGCAGATACGCAGTATTTT	CASSLLAGGADTQYF
16	TRBJ1-6	TRBV4-2	TRBD1	few	TGTGCCAGCAGCCAAGCTACAGGGACAGGTAATTCACCCCTCCACTTT	CASSQATGTGNSPLHF
14	TRBJ1-2	TRBV7-2	TRBD1	.	TGTGCCAGCAGGGATGACAGGGACCCATATGGCTACACCTTC	CASRDDRDPYGYTF
14	TRBJ1-2	TRBV7-2	.	once	TGTGCCAGCAGCTCACAGGGCTGGGTCTATGGCTACACCTTC	CASSSQGWVYGYTF
16	TRBJ1-5	TRBV5-6	.	few	TGTGCCAGCAGCTTGGGGCAGAGACTTAGCAATCAGCCCCAGCATTTT	CASSLGQRLSNQPQHF
11	TRBJ2-1	TRBV6-2/TRBV6-3	.	.	TGTGCCAGCAGTCAAGCGAATGAGCAGTTCTTC	CASSQANEQFF
13	TRBJ1-1	TRBV2	.	few	TGTGCCAGCAGGGGGCAGGGGATCACTGAAGCTTTCTTT	CASRGQGITEAFF
11	TRBJ2-1	TRBV29-1	.	.	TGCAGCGGGGGGGTAGCACATGAGCAGTTCTTC	CSGGVAHEQFF
15	TRBJ1-2	TRBV10-2	TRBD1	.	TGCGCCAGCAGTGAGTCGGGACAGGGCGGGTATGGCTACACCTTC	CASSESGQGGYGYTF
14	TRBJ2-7	TRBV13	.	.	TGTGCCAGCAGCTTCAGGGGCACTACCTACGAGCAGTACTTC	CASSFRGTTYEQYF
15	TRBJ2-2	TRBV7-9	TRBD1	.	TGTGCCAGCAGCAAAGAACAGGGGGTAACCGGGGAGCTGTTTTTT	CASSKEQGVTGELFF
14	TRBJ1-1	TRBV13	.	.	TGTGCCAGCAGGAGAAAAAACTTGAACACTGAAGCTTTCTTT	CASRRKNLNTEAFF
16	TRBJ1-5	TRBV18	.	.	TGTGCCAGCTCACCACCGGCGGGGGGGCTCGATCAGCCCCAGCATTTT	CASSPPAGGLDQPQHF